What follows is one T cell receptor (beta chain) and its context. Its antigen is currently unknown. The sample belongs to a study of CD8 T cells in ankylosing spondylitis. Points from the study as a whole: The disease-linked clones had a CD8+ phenotype and low blood frequencies. Some of the motif variants had earlier been found in reactive arthritis patients' fluid and blood. What appeared characteristic of ankylosing spondylitis blood was a TCR beta motif of eight highly homologous variants.

This CDR3 spans 13 amino acids. V gave up 0 bases and J gave up 8 bases, with 8 bases separating them. Germline loops: CDR1 LNHNV, CDR2 YYDKDF (reference sequence). Molecular-barcoded quantitative 5'-RACE produced these TCR beta libraries. TCRdb reprocessed the 5' RACE reads with MiXCR, giving one entry per CDR3 protein. The profile shows a few hundred thousand distinct CDR3 sequences, about a fifth of them singletons. Sequenced sample: blood, either unsorted or a sorted T cell fraction (not recorded which). This clonotype was obtained from a male donor with ankylosing spondylitis. The J gene is TRBJ2-1, the V gene TRBV15; TRBD2 might be the D (6 bases). CDR3 DNA sequence: TGTGCCACCAGCAGAGATTGGAGGGATGAGCAGTTCTTC. Translating it yields CATSRDWRDEQFF.